One TCR beta chain is described in this entry. This record belongs to a study of CD8 T cells in Susac syndrome. Healthy donors acted as controls, with matching for age and sex. While CD8+ and CD4+ T cells were isolated negatively, TEMRA cells were enriched by FACS. It was with random hexamers that roughly 0.5 to 1 ug RNA was reverse transcribed. Using its own MiXCR run on the immunoSEQ multiplex PCR reads, TCRdb lists one record per CDR3 protein. This sample has about 27,000 distinct CDR3 sequences; roughly 94% occur once, and the top ten carry about 0.27%. Trimming shortened V by 0 bases and J by 1 base, and 12 bases separated the two germline ends. The germline CDR1 and CDR2 sequences are SGDLS and YYNGEE. This CDR3 is built from 16 residues.

Sample: CD8+ T cells from PBMCs. This chain joins TRBV9 and TRBJ2-3; D assignment may be TRBD1 or TRBD2 (5 bases each). The clonotype originates from a human donor in good health. The CDR3 sequence: CASSVERQGGTDTQYF. CDR3 bases: TGTGCCAGCAGCGTAGAGCGGCAAGGGGGCACAGATACGCAGTATTTT.